The T cell receptor beta chain under discussion was sequenced for a study of cytomegalovirus exposure and HLA in healthy donors. Findings and limits, study-wide: The listing of approximately 160 TCR beta chains classed them as cytomegalovirus-associated. It was reportedly the case that the classifier diagnosed cytomegalovirus status with high specificity and sensitivity. Through in vitro validation, three CMV-associated chains were shown to be specific for CMV antigens.

This table comes from immunoSEQ multiplex PCR, and its TCRdb copy is limited to in-frame clones, with some not included. Among roughly 150,000 clones listed, roughly 89% were seen once. The junction had 4 bases not matched to a gene; V was cut back by 0 bases and J by 4 bases. The CDR3 is 15 residues long. Germline V CDR1 and CDR2: WNHNN, SYGVQD (reference sequence). Turning to this clone: As yet, its antigen is unknown.

The specimen sequenced was PBMCs. The chain links TRBV10-1 to TRBJ1-1, with 8 bases identical to TRBD1. The receptor was isolated from a woman younger than 30 in good health and CMV-seropositive. CDR3 DNA: TGCGCCAGCAGTGAGTCGACTGGACAGGGCACTGAAGCTTTCTTT. This gives the protein CASSESTGQGTEAFF.